The 27 T cell receptor beta chains listed next were all sequenced from one sample in a study of CD8+ T cells in alopecia areata. Extracted RNA was reverse transcribed into cDNA, the sequencing template. Sequencing used immunoSEQ multiplex PCR; TCRdb keeps in-frame clones, though not all of them. Altogether under 250,000 clones are present, 50% to 60% being singletons, with the ten largest covering less than 0.6%. The specimen comprised CD4+ T cells sorted from blood, sampled at week 0. The receptors were sampled from a human donor with alopecia areata.

The rearrangement joins TRBV9 to TRBJ1-2; D may be TRBD1 (6 bases). Germline V gene sequence: CDR1 SGDLS, CDR2 YYNGEE. This CDR3 contains 15 residues. V lost 3 bases, J lost 3 bases, and 15 bases lay in between. The CDR3, as DNA: TGTGCCAGCAGCGAGACGACAGGTCCTTACTATGGCTACACCTTC. Translating gives CASSETTGPYYGYTF.

The rearrangement uses TRBV5-1 and TRBJ1-6; the D is unclear. The V and J ends lost 1 base and 5 bases respectively, with 7 bases between them. Germline lookup yields CDR1 SGHRS and CDR2 YFSETQ. This CDR3 region has 14 residues. The CDR3 region is CASSLRQDNSPLHF. In DNA form, the CDR3 reads TGCGCCAGCAGCTTGCGGCAGGATAATTCACCCCTCCACTTT. The entire variable domain, with the rest obtained from reference TRBV5-1 and TRBJ1-6, is as follows: KAGVTQTPRYLIKTRGQQVTLSCSPISGHRSVSWYQQTPGQGLQFLFEYFSETQRNKGNFPGRFSGRQFSNSRSEMNVSTLELGDSALYLCASSLRQDNSPLHFGNGTRLTVT.

The V call is TRBV9, the J call TRBJ1-2; D gene unclear. The germline gives CDR1 SGDLS, CDR2 YYNGEE. Trimming pared 4 bases from V and 0 bases from J, leaving 13 bases between. The CDR3 consists of 15 residues. The CDR3 loop is CASSPTAGANYGYTF. As DNA, the CDR3 is TGTGCCAGCAGCCCAACGGCAGGAGCTAACTATGGCTACACCTTC.

The CDR3 nucleotides are TGTGCCAGCTCACCGGACAGGATAGGACTCGGAAACATTCAGTACTTC. This sequence encodes CASSPDRIGLGNIQYF. This chain links TRBV18 with TRBJ2-4; 7 nucleotides line up with TRBD1. Germline V lookup: CDR1 KGHSH, CDR2 LQKENI. There are 16 residues in the CDR3. V was pared by 3 bases and J by 6 bases, with 11 bases of the junction left unmatched.

The genes are TRBV29-1 and TRBJ1-1; 7 nucleotides align to TRBD1. This CDR3 is built from 14 residues. The junction had 9 bases not matched to a gene; V was cut back by 7 bases and J by 1 base. Per the germline V gene, CDR1 is SQVTM and CDR2 is ANQGSEA. The CDR3 region has the DNA TGCAGCGCAAAGGCGACAGGGTGGAACACTGAAGCTTTCTTT. Translated: CSAKATGWNTEAFF.

The chain employs TRBV2 and TRBJ2-3; TRBD2 matches 7 bases. This CDR3 contains 12 residues. CDR1 and CDR2 from the germline V gene are SNHLY and FYNNEI. Losses at the gene ends were 11 bases for V and 6 bases for J; bases not matched to a gene: 8. The CDR3 is CAPRRGIDTQYF. The CDR3, as DNA: TGTGCCCCTAGGCGGGGGATCGATACGCAGTATTTT. The whole variable domain, remainder taken from reference TRBV2 and TRBJ2-3, is EPEVTQTPSHQVTQMGQEVILRCVPISNHLYFYWYRQILGQKVEFLVSFYNNEISEKSEIFDDQFSVERPDGSNFTLKIRSTKLEDSAMYFCAPRRGIDTQYFGPGTRLTVL.

This sequence joins TRBV2 and TRBJ1-4, with TRBD1 as a possible D gene (6 bases). This CDR3 spans 15 amino acids. Germline V gene lookup returns CDR1 SNHLY and CDR2 FYNNEI. V was pared by 8 bases and J by 5 bases, with 18 bases between. DNA of the CDR3: TGTGCCAGCGGGAAGCGGACAGCCTTCAATGAAAAACTGTTTTTT. Amino acids: CASGKRTAFNEKLFF. The whole variable domain, remainder taken from reference TRBV2 and TRBJ1-4, is EPEVTQTPSHQVTQMGQEVILRCVPISNHLYFYWYRQILGQKVEFLVSFYNNEISEKSEIFDDQFSVERPDGSNFTLKIRSTKLEDSAMYFCASGKRTAFNEKLFFGSGTQLSVL.

In DNA, the CDR3 is TGTGCCTGGAGTCGGGGGAGGGCCCGGGCCGGGGAGCTGTTTTTT. This sequence encodes CAWSRGRARAGELFF. The rearrangement joins TRBV30 to TRBJ2-2, with TRBD2 matching over 7 bases. The CDR3 is made up of 15 amino acids. CDR1 is GTSNPN, CDR2 SVGIG, per germline (reference sequence). V was pared by 2 bases and J by 6 bases, with 9 bases of the junction left unmatched.

The rearrangement links TRBV9 to TRBJ2-2; tentatively, D is TRBD2 (5 bases). Germline V CDR1 and CDR2: SGDLS, YYNGEE. This CDR3 spans 14 amino acids. V was clipped by 4 bases and J by 6 bases, with 13 bases between them. CDR3 nucleotide sequence: TGTGCCAGCAGCCAACTAGTGTTAGCCGGGGAGCTGTTTTTT. Translated: CASSQLVLAGELFF.

The V gene is TRBV25-1, the J gene TRBJ2-1, with TRBD2 matching 7 bases. CDR3 length: 16 amino acids. Per germline, CDR1 MGHDK and CDR2 SYGVNS. V gave up 3 bases and J gave up 0 bases; unmatched junction bases: 5. CDR3: CASSEYAGVSYNEQFF. The CDR3 nucleotides are TGTGCCAGCAGTGAGTACGCGGGGGTCTCCTACAATGAGCAGTTCTTC.

V usage is TRBV7-3 and J usage is TRBJ2-6, with TRBD1 matching 8 bases. Germline loops: CDR1 SGHTA, CDR2 FQGTGA. CDR3 length equals 17 residues. V shed 5 bases and J 2 bases; nucleotides not matched to a gene: 8. The CDR3 region has the DNA TGTGCCAGCAGCCCCCAGGGACAGGTGGCTGGGGCCAACGTCCTGACTTTC. Translating it yields CASSPQGQVAGANVLTF.

The chain combines TRBV4-2 with TRBJ2-1; no clear D. Germline V lookup: CDR1 LGHNA, CDR2 YNFKEQ. V was clipped by 3 bases and J by 10 bases, with 7 bases between them. The CDR3 consists of 11 residues. The CDR3 loop reads CASSQPVEQFF. CDR3 sequence (DNA): TGTGCCAGCAGCCAGCCCGTAGAGCAGTTCTTC.

V is TRBV9 and J is TRBJ2-6; D not certain. Trimming took 4 bases from V and 0 from J, leaving 2 bases between them. This CDR3 contains 13 residues. Germline V gene data show CDR1 as SGDLS and CDR2 as YYNGEE. The CDR3 loop is CASSRSGANVLTF. In DNA form, the CDR3 reads TGTGCCAGCAGCCGCTCTGGGGCCAACGTCCTGACTTTC.

The chain combines TRBV25-1 with TRBJ2-4, with 7 nucleotides matching TRBD1. There are 16 residues in the CDR3. V lost 3 bases and J lost 3; bases outside the gene matches: 8. Per germline, CDR1 MGHDK and CDR2 SYGVNS. CDR3 sequence (DNA): TGTGCCAGCAGTGAGTCCTTGGGGGACAGCAAAAACATTCAGTACTTC. This codes for CASSESLGDSKNIQYF.

The chain links TRBV6-5 to TRBJ1-3; no clear D. Germline CDR1 MNHEY, CDR2 SVGAGI. Trimming removed 0 bases from V and 0 bases from J, with 9 bases in between. This CDR3 spans 16 amino acids. CDR3 nucleotides: TGTGCCAGCAGTTACTCGAGTGCAGTCTCTGGAAACACCATATATTTT. It translates to CASSYSSAVSGNTIYF.

This clone was counted between two and nine times. The chain joins TRBV7-9 to TRBJ1-1, with D maybe TRBD1 (6 bases). The CDR3 runs 14 residues. In germline, CDR1 is SEHNR, CDR2 FQNEAQ (reference sequence). Trimming shortened V by 2 bases and J by 3 bases, and 10 bases separated the two germline ends. The CDR3 loop reads CASSLRQDDTEAFF. The CDR3 DNA sequence: TGTGCCAGCAGCTTACGACAGGATGACACTGAAGCTTTCTTT. Full variable domain (missing parts from reference TRBV7-9 and TRBJ1-1): DTGVSQNPRHKITKRGQNVTFRCDPISEHNRLYWYRQTLGQGPEFLTYFQNEAQLEKSRLLSDRFSAERPKGSFSTLEIQRTEQGDSAMYLCASSLRQDDTEAFFGQGTRLTVV.

The rearrangement uses TRBV29-1 and TRBJ2-3, with 7 bases matching TRBD1. The CDR3 extends over 14 amino acids. Germline assignment: CDR1 SQVTM and CDR2 ANQGSEA. The ends lost 7 bases at V and 1 base at J; junction bases unmatched: 8. CDR3 sequence reads: CSATGTARTDTQYF. The DNA for the CDR3 is TGCAGCGCCACCGGGACAGCCCGCACAGATACGCAGTATTTT.

CDR3 region: CAWSLGVTVNYGYTF. In nucleotides, the CDR3 is TGTGCCTGGAGCTTAGGGGTTACGGTTAACTATGGCTACACCTTC. V and J are TRBV30 and TRBJ1-2, with D perhaps matching TRBD1 (5 bases). The V end lost 3 bases, the J end lost 1 base, and 15 bases lay between the germline ends. The CDR3 is made up of 15 amino acids. In germline, CDR1 is GTSNPN, CDR2 SVGIG (reference sequence).

This clone was counted a few times. This rearrangement joins TRBV29-1 to TRBJ1-2; D is unclear. Germline V gene data show CDR1 as SQVTM and CDR2 as ANQGSEA. The CDR3 sequence is 12 residues long. Trimming removed 2 bases from V and 4 bases from J, with 8 bases in between. The DNA of the CDR3 is TGCAGCGTTGAAATCTACCCCTATGGCTACACCTTC. The encoded protein is CSVEIYPYGYTF.

This clone was observed a few times. The rearrangement joins TRBV21-1 to TRBJ1-2. TRBV21-1 is reported as a pseudogene. The CDR3 covers 12 residues. This chain's CDR3 is CASKAAPYGYTF. DNA for the CDR3: TGTGCCAGCAAGGCAGCTCCCTATGGCTACACCTTC.

This clone was seen just once. The chain combines TRBV9 with TRBJ2-7, with 7 bases matching TRBD2. Germline V gene lookup returns CDR1 SGDLS and CDR2 YYNGEE. V shed 4 bases, J shed 1 base, and the junction held 8 bases outside the gene matches. The CDR3 sequence is 15 residues long. The CDR3 sequence: CASSLGYGGSYEQYF. The CDR3 coding sequence is TGTGCCAGCAGCCTAGGGTACGGGGGGTCCTACGAGCAGTACTTC.

V is TRBV6-5 and J is TRBJ1-5; D gene unclear. In germline, CDR1 is MNHEY, CDR2 SVGAGI. The V end was cut by 7 bases, the J end by 1 base, with 11 bases between. The CDR3 spans 14 residues. CDR3 in DNA: TGTGCCAGCAAAAAATCCATCAGCAATCAGCCCCAGCATTTT. It yields the protein CASKKSISNQPQHF.

This clone was observed a few times. The gene calls are TRBV30 and TRBJ2-1; 10 nucleotides align to TRBD2. The CDR3 runs to 17 residues. The germline gives CDR1 GTSNPN, CDR2 SVGIG (reference sequence). With 2 bases clipped from V and 7 bases from J, the junction kept 14 bases outside the gene matches. The DNA of the CDR3 is TGTGCCTGGAGTCCTTCACTAGCGGGAAAGGGGCAGAATGAGCAGTTCTTC. Its translation is CAWSPSLAGKGQNEQFF.

The genes are TRBV10-1 and TRBJ2-7, with 9 positions matching TRBD1. After removal of 2 bases from V and 5 bases from J, the junction contained 4 bases not matched to a gene. The V gene's germline CDR1 is WNHNN and CDR2 SYGVQD (reference sequence). This CDR3 comprises 14 residues. CDR3 protein: CASSETGGFHEQYF. The CDR3 region has the DNA TGCGCCAGCAGTGAGACAGGGGGCTTCCACGAGCAGTACTTC.

The chain uses TRBV5-6 and TRBJ2-2; 9 bases are a match to TRBD1. CDR3 length: 16 amino acids. The V segment lost 4 bases and the J segment 4 bases; nucleotides outside the gene matches: 8. Germline CDR1 SGHDT, CDR2 YYEEEE. CDR3 amino acids: CASSKPNRGLTGELFF. CDR3 bases: TGTGCCAGCAGCAAACCTAACAGGGGGCTCACCGGGGAGCTGTTTTTT.

The chain combines TRBV29-1 with TRBJ2-2; the D gene could be TRBD1 or TRBD2 (5 bases each). The CDR3 is 13 residues long. The V gene's germline CDR1 is SQVTM and CDR2 ANQGSEA. Trimming cost V 3 bases and J 9 bases, with 14 bases left between them. The CDR3 nucleotides read TGCAGCGTTGACAGGGTTGGGAGCCGGGAGCTGTTTTTT. Its translation is CSVDRVGSRELFF.

This chain connects TRBV30 to TRBJ1-2; maybe TRBD1 (5 bases). The V and J ends lost 4 bases and 5 bases respectively, with 17 bases between them. The CDR3 sequence is 14 residues long. The germline V gene has CDR1 GTSNPN and CDR2 SVGIG (reference sequence). This CDR3 reads CAWIRRGLGYGYTF. The CDR3 DNA follows: TGTGCCTGGATTCGAAGGGGTTTGGGGTATGGCTACACCTTC.